This T cell receptor (beta chain) was recovered during a study of vaccination and CD4 T cells after COVID-19. Oncomine TCR Beta short-read sequencing was applied to DNA from cultured CD4+ T cells. MiXCR was run by TCRdb on the PCR reads, yielding one entry per CDR3 protein. This sample has about 13,000 distinct CDR3 sequences; 56% occur once, and the top ten carry about an eighth. Regarding treatment: roughly 10-day PBMC culture with coronavirus spike peptide pools or control peptides (ViraFEST assay). V shed 5 bases, J shed 0 bases, and the junction held 6 bases outside the gene matches. The CDR3 has 16 amino acids. Germline V gene sequence: CDR1 GTSNPN, CDR2 SVGIG (reference sequence). This clonotype was counted between two and nine times. Its antigen is as yet unknown.

The J gene is TRBJ2-6, the V gene TRBV30; 8 bases map to TRBD1. The sequencing sample was made of CD4+ T cells from blood, cultured in vitro. The TCR sequence derives from a human donor who had recovered from COVID-19. This CDR3 reads CAWGAGTGSGANVLTF. The CDR3 DNA follows: TGTGCCTGGGGAGCCGGGACAGGCTCTGGGGCCAACGTCCTGACTTTC.